The subject of this entry is one TCR beta chain. The CDR3 contains 17 residues. Trimming removed 3 bases from V and 1 base from J; junction bases left unmatched: 8. Germline V CDR1 and CDR2: ENHRY, SYGVKD. The data belong to a study of T cell changes during pregnancy in multiple sclerosis. TCRdb's table, derived via immunoSEQ multiplex PCR, lists solely in-frame clones and lacks some. Of about 46,000 clones listed, 93% were seen once; the top ten hold roughly 3.9%. Sequences were derived from CD8+ T cells from peripheral blood mononuclear cells, sampled after pregnancy. The clonotype was recovered from a female donor with multiple sclerosis, enrolled in a pregnancy study. The chain is built from TRBV10-3 and TRBJ2-2; TRBD2 matches at 7 bases. In DNA, the CDR3 is TGTGCCATCAGTGATCCGGGGGTAGCGGGGAACACCGGGGAGCTGTTTTTT. Translated: CAISDPGVAGNTGELFF.